This T cell receptor (beta chain) stems from a study of CD8 T cells in ankylosing spondylitis. 5'-RACE, quantitative and with molecular barcodes, yielded the TCR beta libraries. TCRdb re-analysed the 5' RACE reads in MiXCR, keeping a single row per CDR3 protein. The table has approximately 200,000 distinct CDR3 sequences, roughly 13% seen once. This clonotype was counted a few times. Its specificity is not known. Deletions cut 5 bases from V and 8 bases from J, with 19 bases between. In germline, CDR1 is MNHEY, CDR2 SMNVEV (reference sequence). The CDR3 sequence is 15 residues long. Study findings and constraints: A TCR beta motif made of eight highly homologous variants seemed typical of ankylosing spondylitis blood. Within peripheral blood, clones linked to disease were CD8+ and relatively rare.

Sequencing was performed on blood, either unsorted or a sorted T cell fraction (not recorded which). This clonotype was obtained from a male donor with ankylosing spondylitis or in good health (not recorded which). The J gene is TRBJ2-1, the V gene TRBV27; perhaps D is TRBD1 or TRBD2 (5 bases each). CDR3 DNA: TGTGCCAGCAGTCCACTGGGACCTCGCTCTCATGAGCAGTTCTTC. Protein sequence: CASSPLGPRSHEQFF.